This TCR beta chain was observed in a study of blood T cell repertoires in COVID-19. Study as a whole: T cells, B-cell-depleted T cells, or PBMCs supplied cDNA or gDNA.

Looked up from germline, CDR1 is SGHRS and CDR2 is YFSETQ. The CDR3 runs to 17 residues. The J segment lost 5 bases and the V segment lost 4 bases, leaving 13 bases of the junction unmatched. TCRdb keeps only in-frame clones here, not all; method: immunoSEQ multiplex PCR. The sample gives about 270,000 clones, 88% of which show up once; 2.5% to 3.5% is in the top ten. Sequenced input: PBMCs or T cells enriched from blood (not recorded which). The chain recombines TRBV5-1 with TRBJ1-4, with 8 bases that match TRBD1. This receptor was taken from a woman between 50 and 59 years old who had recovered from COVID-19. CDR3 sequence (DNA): TGCGCCAGCAGCAGTGAGCAGGGGGCGAACCGGAATGAAAAACTGTTTTTT. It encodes CASSSEQGANRNEKLFF.